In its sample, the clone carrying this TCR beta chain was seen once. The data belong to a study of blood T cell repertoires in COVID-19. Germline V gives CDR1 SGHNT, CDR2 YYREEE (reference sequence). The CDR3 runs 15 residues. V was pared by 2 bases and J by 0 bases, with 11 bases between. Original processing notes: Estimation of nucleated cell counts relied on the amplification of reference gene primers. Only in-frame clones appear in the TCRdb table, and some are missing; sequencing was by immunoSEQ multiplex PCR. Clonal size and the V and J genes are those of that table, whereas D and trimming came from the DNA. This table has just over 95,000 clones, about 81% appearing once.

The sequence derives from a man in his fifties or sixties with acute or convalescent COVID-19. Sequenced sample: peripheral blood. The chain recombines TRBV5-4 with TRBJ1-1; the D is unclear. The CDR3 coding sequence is TGTGCCAGCAGCTTACCCCGCGGGGTGAACACTGAAGCTTTCTTT. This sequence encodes CASSLPRGVNTEAFF.